The 24 T cell receptor beta chains reported below all come from one sample, sequenced in a study of cytomegalovirus exposure and HLA in healthy donors. Sequencing used immunoSEQ multiplex PCR; TCRdb keeps in-frame clones, though not all of them. The data contain about 140,000 clones, almost 90% of them seen just once; the ten biggest clones take up just under 8%. The sample comprised PBMCs. These receptors all come from a woman between 18 and 29 years old in good health and CMV-seropositive.

The chain has TRBV29-1 and TRBJ1-1; D is ambiguous. Trimming cost V 5 bases and J 1 base, with 11 bases left between them. The CDR3 contains 13 residues. CDR1 is SQVTM and CDR2 is ANQGSEA in the germline V gene. This CDR3 reads CSVRLAGNTEAFF. For the CDR3, the DNA is TGCAGCGTTAGATTGGCGGGGAACACTGAAGCTTTCTTT.

J is TRBJ2-5 and V is TRBV28; a weak D match, TRBD2 (5 bases). V lost 5 bases, J lost 3 bases, and 16 bases lay in between. The CDR3 has 15 residues. Germline V CDR1 and CDR2: MDHEN, SYDVKM. The CDR3 coding sequence is TGTGCCAGCAGTCCCGGGGAAAGGCCAGAAGAGACCCAGTACTTC. Translation: CASSPGERPEETQYF. The variable domain in full, with the rest retrieved from reference TRBV28 and TRBJ2-5, is DVKVTQSSRYLVKRTGEKVFLECVQDMDHENMFWYRQDPGLGLRLIYFSYDVKMKEKGDIPEGYSVSREKKERFSLILESASTNQTSMYLCASSPGERPEETQYFGPGTRLLVL.

This rearrangement joins TRBV30 to TRBJ1-4; the D gene is possibly TRBD1 (5 bases). The CDR3 is 15 residues long. The germline gives CDR1 GTSNPN, CDR2 SVGIG (reference sequence). V shed 2 bases and J shed 8 bases, with 18 bases lying between them. CDR3 coding DNA: TGTGCCTGGAGTAGGGCGGGGCCACGCCGGGAAAAACTGTTTTTT. Encoded protein: CAWSRAGPRREKLFF.

Only one count was recorded for this clone. A junction boundary mismatches the germline segment, possibly from a read error. The same CDR3 is also encoded by other DNA sequences in this sample. V usage is TRBV2 and J usage is TRBJ2-3, with no clear D. From germline, CDR1 is SNHLY and CDR2 FYNNEI. The CDR3 runs to 15 residues. CDR3 sequence: CASSEARGSTDTQYF. CDR3 sequence (DNA): TGCGCCAGCAGTGAAGCGCGCGGTAGCACAGATACGCAGTATTTT.

The chain employs TRBV2 and TRBJ2-3, with D perhaps matching TRBD1 (5 bases). Germline CDR1 and CDR2: SNHLY and FYNNEI. The CDR3 is 12 amino acids. Trimming shortened V by 11 bases and J by 1 base, and 10 bases separated the two germline ends. CDR3 in amino acids: CAVRGRTDTQYF. DNA of the CDR3: TGTGCCGTTAGGGGCCGCACAGATACGCAGTATTTT.

V usage is TRBV10-3 and J usage is TRBJ1-1; D perhaps matches TRBD1 (5 bases). The CDR3 is 14 amino acids. Trimming left V 5 bases short and J 6 bases short, with 16 bases between. Per germline, CDR1 ENHRY and CDR2 SYGVKD. This chain's CDR3 is CAISLTEFMSEAFF. DNA for the CDR3: TGTGCCATCAGTTTGACAGAATTTATGTCTGAAGCTTTCTTT.

The table lists this clone with a few counts. This chain connects TRBV7-8 to TRBJ2-3, with 10 bases fitting TRBD2. CDR3 size: 17 residues. Germline V gives CDR1 SGHVS, CDR2 FQNEAQ. With V trimmed by 2 bases and J by 2 bases, 7 bases remained unmatched. In DNA, the CDR3 is TGTGCCAGCAGCTTATTGAGCGGGGGGGCCGTCACAGATACGCAGTATTTT. It codes for CASSLLSGGAVTDTQYF.

The genes are TRBV5-1 and TRBJ2-1; unclear D gene. The V and J ends lost 0 bases and 6 bases respectively, with 10 bases between them. CDR1 is SGHRS, CDR2 YFSETQ, per germline. This CDR3 is 14 amino acids long. The CDR3 DNA follows: TGCGCCAGCAGCTTGGACAGAAGAGTCAATGAGCAGTTCTTC. Protein product: CASSLDRRVNEQFF.

V gene TRBV19 combines with J gene TRBJ2-1; the match to TRBD2 covers 9 bases. This CDR3 spans 17 amino acids. Per the germline V gene, CDR1 is LNHDA and CDR2 is SQIVND (reference sequence). The trim removed 3 bases at V and 4 bases at J, leaving 10 bases unmatched. The CDR3 here is CASSIPGPSGNYNEQFF. CDR3 in DNA: TGTGCCAGTAGTATCCCCGGGCCTAGCGGGAATTACAATGAGCAGTTCTTC.

This clone showed up just once. This chain joins TRBV5-1 and TRBJ1-1; D is uncertain. Germline V lookup: CDR1 SGHRS, CDR2 YFSETQ. V dropped 0 bases and J dropped 0 bases, with 9 bases sitting between them. This CDR3 is 15 amino acids long. The CDR3 bases are TGCGCCAGCAGCTTGGTCGGAGATATGAACACTGAAGCTTTCTTT. It yields the protein CASSLVGDMNTEAFF. Using reference TRBV5-1 and TRBJ1-1 for the parts outside the CDR3, the full variable domain is KAGVTQTPRYLIKTRGQQVTLSCSPISGHRSVSWYQQTPGQGLQFLFEYFSETQRNKGNFPGRFSGRQFSNSRSEMNVSTLELGDSALYLCASSLVGDMNTEAFFGQGTRLTVV.

The chain carries TRBV6-6 and TRBJ2-7; 8 bases are a match to TRBD2. The trim removed 6 bases at V and 2 bases at J, leaving 6 bases unmatched. The CDR3 runs 14 residues. Germline values: CDR1 MNHNY, CDR2 SVGAGI (reference sequence). The CDR3 spells CASRTTGLAYEQYF. CDR3 nucleotides: TGTGCCAGCAGAACCACGGGACTAGCCTACGAGCAGTACTTC.

V gene TRBV28 combines with J gene TRBJ1-4, with a possible D match to TRBD1 (5 bases). V shed 10 bases and J shed 8 bases, with 23 bases lying between them. The V gene's germline CDR1 is MDHEN and CDR2 SYDVKM. The CDR3 runs to 15 residues. The CDR3 DNA reads as TGTGCCACCTCCTTTTTAAAGGGGAATAGAGAAAAACTGTTTTTT. It yields the protein CATSFLKGNREKLFF.

The V gene is TRBV6-5, the J gene TRBJ2-7; 9 nucleotides line up with TRBD1. The trim removed 5 bases at V and 7 bases at J, leaving 12 bases unmatched. The germline CDR1 and CDR2 sequences are MNHEY and SVGAGI. The CDR3 length is 15 residues. The CDR3 spells CASSVAGTGSDEQYF. The CDR3 bases are TGTGCCAGCAGTGTCGCCGGGACAGGGAGCGATGAGCAGTACTTC.

The V gene is TRBV11-2, the J gene TRBJ2-7; D is undetermined. The CDR3 has 13 residues. Germline loops: CDR1 SGHAT, CDR2 FQNNGV. Trimming cost V 1 base and J 3 bases, with 7 bases left between them. This CDR3 is CASSLGANYEQYF. CDR3 in DNA: TGTGCCAGCAGCTTAGGGGCTAACTACGAGCAGTACTTC.

The chain recombines TRBV5-1 with TRBJ2-1; 7 positions match TRBD2. In germline, CDR1 is SGHRS, CDR2 YFSETQ. The V gene end was trimmed by 3 bases and the J gene end by 15 bases; junction bases not matched to a gene: 15. The CDR3 runs to 14 residues. The chain's CDR3 is CASSSPGGTTGWFF. CDR3 nucleotide sequence: TGCGCCAGCAGCTCCCCTGGCGGGACTACAGGCTGGTTCTTC.

V gene TRBV6-1 combines with J gene TRBJ1-2, with TRBD1 identical over 10 bases. CDR1 and CDR2 (germline): MNHNS, SASEGT. Trimming took 6 bases from V and 4 from J; bases not matched to a gene: 8. The CDR3 contains 15 residues. The DNA for the CDR3 is TGTGCCAGCAGGGCCGGGACAGGGGTTTCCTATGGCTACACCTTC. It specifies CASRAGTGVSYGYTF.

The chain employs TRBV18 and TRBJ1-1; weak D call: TRBD1 (5 bases). Trimming cost V 3 bases and J 5 bases, with 16 bases left between them. This CDR3 has 15 amino acids. Germline values: CDR1 KGHSH, CDR2 LQKENI. The CDR3 here is CASSPRGGSETEAFF. CDR3 nucleotides: TGTGCCAGCTCACCGCGCGGGGGAAGTGAGACTGAAGCTTTCTTT.

V gene TRBV4-1 combines with J gene TRBJ1-1; D may be TRBD1 (6 bases). V shed 6 bases and J shed 3 bases, with 11 bases lying between them. This CDR3 is built from 13 residues. Per the germline V gene, CDR1 is MGHRA and CDR2 is YSYEKL. The CDR3 sequence is CASRRQEDTEAFF. The DNA of the CDR3 is TGCGCCAGCAGGAGACAGGAGGACACTGAAGCTTTCTTT.

The chain uses TRBV21-1 and TRBJ1-1; the table's D gene call, TRBD1, was not cross checked with the DNA. TRBV21-1 is noted as a pseudogene. The CDR3 sequence is 17 residues long. CDR3 sequence (DNA): TGTGCCAGCAGCCCCATCTCGGGACAGGGAATGGGCACTGAAGCTTTCTTT. Its protein is CASSPISGQGMGTEAFF.

This clone has just one count. The rearrangement joins TRBV5-1 to TRBJ1-5; 7 bases match TRBD1. CDR1 is SGHRS and CDR2 is YFSETQ in the germline V gene. V dropped 4 bases and J dropped 3; count of bases not matched to a gene: 7. The CDR3 is 15 residues long. This CDR3 is CASSPETGTNQPQHF. The CDR3, as DNA: TGCGCCAGCAGCCCGGAGACAGGGACCAATCAGCCCCAGCATTTT.

The chain carries TRBV7-8 and TRBJ1-3, with TRBD1 identical over 8 bases. This CDR3 region has 15 residues. Germline lookup yields CDR1 SGHVS and CDR2 FQNEAQ. Trimming at V came to 5 bases and at J to 0 bases, leaving 3 bases not matched to a gene. Here the CDR3 reads CASSRTGFSGNTIYF. CDR3 bases: TGTGCCAGCAGCAGGACAGGGTTCTCTGGAAACACCATATATTTT.

V and J are TRBV27 and TRBJ2-3, with a tentative D call TRBD1 (6 bases). Germline-derived CDR1 and CDR2 are MNHEY and SMNVEV (reference sequence). This CDR3 has 14 residues. The V end lost 8 bases, the J end lost 2 bases, and 14 bases lay between the germline ends. The chain's CDR3 is CASSLWGPTDTQYF. The CDR3 nucleotides are TGTGCCAGCTCGTTATGGGGGCCCACAGATACGCAGTATTTT.

The J gene is TRBJ1-2, the V gene TRBV4-1; possible D gene TRBD1, 6 bases. The V gene's germline CDR1 is MGHRA and CDR2 YSYEKL. This CDR3 contains 15 residues. V gave up 4 bases and J gave up 2 bases, with 14 bases separating them. CDR3 amino acids: CASSPSGRGNYGYTF. CDR3 DNA: TGCGCCAGCAGCCCGAGCGGCAGGGGCAACTATGGCTACACCTTC.

The chain joins TRBV2 to TRBJ2-7; 8 bases line up with TRBD1. With V trimmed by 5 bases and J by 0 bases, 6 bases remained unmatched. This CDR3 is 15 amino acids long. The germline V gene has CDR1 SNHLY and CDR2 FYNNEI. CDR3 sequence: CASSWGQASSYEQYF. The CDR3 region has the DNA TGTGCCAGCAGTTGGGGACAGGCGAGCTCCTACGAGCAGTACTTC.